These T cell receptor beta chains were read from a single sample in a study of early T cells in non-severe SARS-CoV-2 infection. TCRdb reprocessed the 5' RACE reads with MiXCR, giving one entry per CDR3 protein. The profile shows almost 85,000 distinct CDR3 sequences, about 12% of them singletons. Sequences were obtained from whole blood. These receptors came from an adult who was a healthcare worker with PCR-confirmed SARS-CoV-2 infection or an uninfected control (not recorded which). CDR3s include the opening cysteine and the closing phenylalanine or tryptophan. The D gene is left open where the match is weak. Clone size is given for some rows only: seen once, a few or many times, or a class if the clone is expanded.

clone_size	j_call	v_call	d_call	cdr3_aa	cdr3_nt
many	TRBJ2-7	TRBV7-9	NA	CASSLARAGANSYEQYF	TGTGCCAGCAGCTTAGCTCGGGCGGGGGCTAACTCCTACGAGCAGTACTTC
many	TRBJ1-1	TRBV9	NA	CASSTKIGMSTEAFF	TGTGCCAGCAGCACCAAAATTGGGATGAGCACTGAAGCTTTCTTT
many	TRBJ1-5	TRBV28	NA	CASSRDLTNVKPQHF	TGTGCCAGCAGTCGGGACCTGACCAACGTTAAACCCCAGCATTTT
few	TRBJ2-2	TRBV6-2/TRBV6-3	NA	CASRPWKTGELFF	TGTGCCAGCAGACCATGGAAAACCGGGGAGCTGTTTTTT
NA	TRBJ1-1	TRBV7-9	NA	CASRVGDTEAFF	TGTGCCAGCAGAGTCGGGGACACTGAAGCTTTCTTT
many	TRBJ2-2	TRBV11-2	NA	CASSYDRTNTGELFF	TGTGCCAGCAGCTACGACAGGACTAACACCGGGGAGCTGTTTTTT
many	TRBJ2-1	TRBV29-1	TRBD2	CSVAGTSGTSSYNEQFF	TGCAGCGTTGCCGGGACTAGCGGGACGAGCTCCTACAATGAGCAGTTCTTC
few	TRBJ1-2	TRBV29-1	TRBD1	CSVVHRGSGYTF	TGCAGCGTTGTTCACAGGGGAAGCGGCTACACCTTC
many	TRBJ1-1	TRBV6-1	TRBD1	CASSAGTGYEAFF	TGTGCCAGCAGTGCTGGGACAGGGTATGAAGCTTTCTTT
many	TRBJ2-3	TRBV10-1	TRBD2	CASSSKAGLAGAVTDTQYF	TGCGCCAGCAGTTCCAAAGCGGGGCTAGCGGGGGCCGTCACAGATACGCAGTATTTT
many	TRBJ1-6	TRBV6-5	NA	CASSPTRAPPLHF	TGTGCCAGCAGTCCGACTCGGGCACCACCCCTCCACTTT
many	TRBJ2-7	TRBV19	NA	CASSNRELHEQYF	TGTGCCAGTAGTAACCGGGAGCTCCACGAGCAGTACTTC
many	TRBJ2-2	TRBV29-1	TRBD1	CSASTGARTGELFF	TGCAGCGCATCGACAGGGGCGCGCACCGGGGAGCTGTTTTTT
many	TRBJ1-1	TRBV29-1	NA	CSVEGTLNTEAFF	TGCAGCGTGGAAGGGACACTGAACACTGAAGCTTTCTTT
many	TRBJ2-7	TRBV29-1	NA	CSVTTQSSYEQYF	TGCAGCGTTACAACCCAGAGCTCCTACGAGCAGTACTTC
NA	TRBJ1-6	TRBV4-1	NA	CASSQWTVDNSPLHF	TGCGCCAGCAGCCAGTGGACAGTAGATAATTCACCCCTCCACTTT
NA	TRBJ1-1	TRBV7-9	NA	CASGILVGNTEAFF	TGTGCCAGCGGTATTTTGGTAGGGAACACTGAAGCTTTCTTT
few	TRBJ2-4	TRBV6-6	NA	CASSYGGAKNIQYF	TGTGCCAGCAGTTATGGAGGAGCCAAAAACATTCAGTACTTC
NA	TRBJ1-1	TRBV5-4	NA	CASRGRGIEAFF	TGTGCCAGCAGGGGAAGGGGGATTGAAGCTTTCTTT
many	TRBJ1-1	TRBV29-1	NA	CSLQLAPNTEAFF	TGCAGCCTCCAACTAGCACCGAACACTGAAGCTTTCTTT
NA	TRBJ2-3	TRBV10-3	TRBD2	CAISELAGGTSTDTQYF	TGTGCCATCAGTGAACTAGCGGGAGGCACAAGCACAGATACGCAGTATTTT
NA	TRBJ1-1	TRBV3-1	NA	CASSQDGEVTEAFF	TGTGCCAGCAGCCAAGACGGGGAGGTCACTGAAGCTTTCTTT
NA	TRBJ2-7	TRBV7-9	NA	CASNPPTAVLYF	TGTGCCAGCAACCCGCCTACGGCAGTCCTATACTTC
many	TRBJ2-1	TRBV7-3	TRBD1	CASSPTLDRGDEQFF	TGTGCCAGCAGCCCTACCCTCGACAGGGGTGATGAGCAGTTCTTC
many	TRBJ1-3	TRBV10-3	NA	CAISELQIFGNTIYF	TGTGCCATCAGTGAGTTACAGATATTTGGAAACACCATATATTTT
NA	TRBJ2-7	TRBV11-3	TRBD1	CASSFPRQGIDYEQYF	TGTGCCAGCAGCTTCCCTCGACAGGGAATCGACTACGAGCAGTACTTC
many	TRBJ1-2	TRBV12-3/TRBV12-4	TRBD1	CASTTNRDRFYGYTF	TGTGCCAGCACCACCAACCGGGACAGATTCTATGGCTACACCTTC
NA	TRBJ2-5	TRBV2	NA	CASRRDSKETQYF	TGTGCCAGCAGGCGGGATAGCAAAGAGACCCAGTACTTC
NA	TRBJ2-5	TRBV29-1	NA	CSVVRFQETQYF	TGCAGCGTTGTTAGGTTTCAAGAGACCCAGTACTTC
NA	TRBJ2-7	TRBV28	TRBD2	CASSLIAGGPGEQYF	TGTGCCAGCAGTTTAATAGCGGGAGGGCCGGGCGAGCAGTACTTC
few	TRBJ1-2	TRBV5-1	NA	CASSLVGADGYTF	TGCGCCAGCAGCTTGGTTGGGGCGGATGGCTACACCTTC